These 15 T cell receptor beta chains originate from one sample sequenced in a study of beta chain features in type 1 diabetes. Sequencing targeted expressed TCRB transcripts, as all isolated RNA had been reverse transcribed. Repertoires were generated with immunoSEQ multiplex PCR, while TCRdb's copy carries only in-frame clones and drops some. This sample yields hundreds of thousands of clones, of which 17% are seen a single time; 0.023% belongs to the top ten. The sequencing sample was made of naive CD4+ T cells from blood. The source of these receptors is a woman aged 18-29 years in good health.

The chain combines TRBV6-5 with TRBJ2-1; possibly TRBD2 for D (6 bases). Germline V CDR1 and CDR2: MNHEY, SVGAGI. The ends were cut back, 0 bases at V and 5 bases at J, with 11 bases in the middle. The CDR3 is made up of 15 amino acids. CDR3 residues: CASSYSSGVNNEQFF. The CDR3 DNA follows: TGTGCCAGCAGTTACTCTTCGGGAGTGAACAATGAGCAGTTCTTC.

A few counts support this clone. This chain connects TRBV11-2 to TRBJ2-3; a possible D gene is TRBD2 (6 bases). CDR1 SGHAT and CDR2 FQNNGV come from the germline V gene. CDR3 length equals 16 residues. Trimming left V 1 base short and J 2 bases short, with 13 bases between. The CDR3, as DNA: TGTGCCAGCAGCTTAGGCGGCGGGGAGGCCACAGATACGCAGTATTTT. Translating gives CASSLGGGEATDTQYF.

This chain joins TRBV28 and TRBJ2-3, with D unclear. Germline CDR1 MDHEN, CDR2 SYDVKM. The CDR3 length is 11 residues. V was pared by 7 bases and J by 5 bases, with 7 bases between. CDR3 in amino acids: CASTYQDTQYF. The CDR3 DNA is TGTGCCAGCACTTATCAAGATACGCAGTATTTT.

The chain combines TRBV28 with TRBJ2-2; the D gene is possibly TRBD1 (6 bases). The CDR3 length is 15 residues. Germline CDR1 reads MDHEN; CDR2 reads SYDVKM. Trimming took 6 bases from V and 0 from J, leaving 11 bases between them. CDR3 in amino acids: CASRTTGANTGELFF. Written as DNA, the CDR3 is TGTGCCAGCAGGACGACAGGTGCGAACACCGGGGAGCTGTTTTTT.

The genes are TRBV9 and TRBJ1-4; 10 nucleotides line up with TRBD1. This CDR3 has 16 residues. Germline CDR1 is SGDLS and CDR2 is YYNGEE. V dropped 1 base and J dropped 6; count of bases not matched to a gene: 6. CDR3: CASSVLSGQGHEKLFF. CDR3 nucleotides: TGTGCCAGCAGCGTATTGTCGGGACAGGGGCATGAAAAACTGTTTTTT.

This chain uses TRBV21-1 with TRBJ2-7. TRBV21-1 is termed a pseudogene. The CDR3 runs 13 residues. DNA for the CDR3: TGTGCCAGCAGCAAGTGTAAGGGCTACGAGCAGTACTTC. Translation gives CASSKCKGYEQYF.

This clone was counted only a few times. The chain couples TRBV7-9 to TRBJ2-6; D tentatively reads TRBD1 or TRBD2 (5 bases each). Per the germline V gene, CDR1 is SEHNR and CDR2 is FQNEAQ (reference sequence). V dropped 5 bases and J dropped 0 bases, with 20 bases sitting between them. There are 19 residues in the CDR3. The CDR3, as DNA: TGTGCCAGCAGCATCAGCAATGGGGACCGTCTCTCTGGGGCCAACGTCCTGACTTTC. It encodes CASSISNGDRLSGANVLTF.

The CDR3 nucleotides read TGTGCCAGCAGTGGTACCGGGGGGAAACTGTTTTTT. This sequence encodes CASSGTGGKLFF. The chain joins TRBV2 to TRBJ1-4; D is possibly TRBD1 (5 bases). V dropped 4 bases and J dropped 11 bases, with 11 bases sitting between them. Germline V CDR1 and CDR2: SNHLY, FYNNEI. The CDR3 loop spans 12 amino acids.

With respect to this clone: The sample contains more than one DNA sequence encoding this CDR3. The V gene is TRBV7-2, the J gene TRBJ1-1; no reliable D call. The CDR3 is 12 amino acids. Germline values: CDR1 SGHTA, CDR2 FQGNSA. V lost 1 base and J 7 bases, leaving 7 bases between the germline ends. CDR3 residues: CASSLGYSEAFF. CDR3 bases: TGTGCCAGCAGCTTAGGATATAGTGAAGCTTTCTTT. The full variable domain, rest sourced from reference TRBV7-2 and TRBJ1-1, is GAGVSQSPSNKVTEKGKDVELRCDPISGHTALYWYRQSLGQGLEFLIYFQGNSAPDKSGLPSDRFSAERTGGSVSTLTIQRTQQEDSAVYLCASSLGYSEAFFGQGTRLTVV.

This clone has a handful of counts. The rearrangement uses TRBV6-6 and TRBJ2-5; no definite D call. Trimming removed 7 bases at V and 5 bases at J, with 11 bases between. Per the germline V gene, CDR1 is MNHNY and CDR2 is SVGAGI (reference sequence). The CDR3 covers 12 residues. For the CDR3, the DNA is TGTGCCAGCAAGGCCGCCGGGGAGACCCAGTACTTC. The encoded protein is CASKAAGETQYF.

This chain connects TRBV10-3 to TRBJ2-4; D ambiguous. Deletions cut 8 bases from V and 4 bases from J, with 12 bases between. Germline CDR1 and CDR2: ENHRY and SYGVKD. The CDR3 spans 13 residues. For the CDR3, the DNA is TGTGCCATCTACTCCGCAGAAAAAAACATTCAGTACTTC. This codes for CAIYSAEKNIQYF.

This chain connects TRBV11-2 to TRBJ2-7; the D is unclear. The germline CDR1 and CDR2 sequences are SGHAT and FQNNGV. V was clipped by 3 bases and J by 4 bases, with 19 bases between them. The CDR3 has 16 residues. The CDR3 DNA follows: TGTGCCAGCAGCTTGTTGGGTCGGGTTCCCCTTTACGAGCAGTACTTC. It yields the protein CASSLLGRVPLYEQYF.

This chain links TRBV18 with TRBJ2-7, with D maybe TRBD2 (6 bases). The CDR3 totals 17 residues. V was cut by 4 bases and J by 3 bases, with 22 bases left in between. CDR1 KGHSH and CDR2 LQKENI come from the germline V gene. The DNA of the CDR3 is TGTGCCAGCTCACTACGGGCGGGACTCACACTATTCTACGAGCAGTACTTC. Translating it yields CASSLRAGLTLFYEQYF.

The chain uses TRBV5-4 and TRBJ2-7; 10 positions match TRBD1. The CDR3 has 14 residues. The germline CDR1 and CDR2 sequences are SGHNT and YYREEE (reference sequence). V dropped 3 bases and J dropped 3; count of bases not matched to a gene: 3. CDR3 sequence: CASSSTGGGYEQYF. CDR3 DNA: TGTGCCAGCAGCTCGACAGGGGGCGGCTACGAGCAGTACTTC.

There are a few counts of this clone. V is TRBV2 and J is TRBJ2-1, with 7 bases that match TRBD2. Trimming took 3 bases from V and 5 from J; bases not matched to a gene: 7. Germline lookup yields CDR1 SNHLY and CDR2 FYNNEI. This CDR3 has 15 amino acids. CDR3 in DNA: TGTGCCAGCAGTGAGGGGGGGACGGCCAACAATGAGCAGTTCTTC. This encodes CASSEGGTANNEQFF.